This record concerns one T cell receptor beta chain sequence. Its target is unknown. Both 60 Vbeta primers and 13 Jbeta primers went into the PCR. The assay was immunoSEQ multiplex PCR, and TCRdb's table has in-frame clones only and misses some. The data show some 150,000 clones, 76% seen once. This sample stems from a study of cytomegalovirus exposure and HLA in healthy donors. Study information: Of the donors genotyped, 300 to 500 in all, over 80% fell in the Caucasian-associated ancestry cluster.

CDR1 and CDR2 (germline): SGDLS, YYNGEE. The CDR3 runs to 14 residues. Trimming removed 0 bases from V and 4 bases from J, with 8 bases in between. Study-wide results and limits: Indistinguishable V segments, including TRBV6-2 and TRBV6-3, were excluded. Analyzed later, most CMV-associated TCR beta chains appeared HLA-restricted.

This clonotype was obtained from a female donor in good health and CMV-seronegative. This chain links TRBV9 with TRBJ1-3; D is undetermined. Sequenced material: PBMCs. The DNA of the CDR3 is TGTGCCAGCAGCGTAGAGTCGGTCGGAAACACCATATATTTT. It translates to CASSVESVGNTIYF.